Below are 16 T cell receptor beta chains sequenced from a single sample in a study of blood T cell repertoires in COVID-19. The data were produced by immunoSEQ multiplex PCR, yet TCRdb's version contains in-frame clones alone and is incomplete. Seen here are around 200,000 clones, 85% observed once, and the top ten hold around 20%. Sequenced material: PBMCs or T cells enriched from blood (not recorded which). Every receptor here comes from a man between 35 and 55 years old who had recovered from COVID-19.

This clone has only one observation. The V gene is TRBV5-1, the J gene TRBJ1-1, with 7 nucleotides matching TRBD1. Losses at the gene ends were 0 bases for V and 0 bases for J; bases not matched to a gene: 5. Germline CDR1 is SGHRS and CDR2 is YFSETQ. The CDR3 is made up of 16 amino acids. This chain's CDR3 is CASSLDPQGVNTEAFF. In nucleotides, the CDR3 is TGCGCCAGCAGCTTGGACCCTCAGGGGGTGAACACTGAAGCTTTCTTT. The variable domain in full, with the rest retrieved from reference TRBV5-1 and TRBJ1-1, is KAGVTQTPRYLIKTRGQQVTLSCSPISGHRSVSWYQQTPGQGLQFLFEYFSETQRNKGNFPGRFSGRQFSNSRSEMNVSTLELGDSALYLCASSLDPQGVNTEAFFGQGTRLTVV.

This chain links TRBV19 with TRBJ2-7; 13 nucleotides match TRBD2. Per germline, CDR1 LNHDA and CDR2 SQIVND (reference sequence). The CDR3 totals 15 residues. This CDR3 reads CATSGRALPSYEQYF. The CDR3 nucleotides read TGTGCAACTAGCGGGAGGGCCCTCCCATCCTACGAGCAGTACTTC.

This rearrangement joins TRBV19 to TRBJ1-2, with D maybe TRBD1 (5 bases). V was shortened by 2 bases and J by 4 bases, with 14 bases between the two germline ends. Germline values: CDR1 LNHDA, CDR2 SQIVND (reference sequence). The CDR3 covers 15 residues. This CDR3 reads CASSINDGGTYGYTF. The CDR3 DNA reads TGTGCCAGTAGTATAAATGACGGGGGGACCTATGGCTACACCTTC.

This chain uses TRBV5-1 with TRBJ1-3; D gene ambiguous. V was trimmed by 0 bases and J by 4 bases, leaving 8 bases between them. The CDR3 covers 14 residues. Germline assignment: CDR1 SGHRS and CDR2 YFSETQ. CDR3 sequence reads: CASSLGGPGNTIYF. DNA of the CDR3: TGCGCCAGCAGCTTGGGTGGCCCAGGAAACACCATATATTTT.

The gene calls are TRBV30 and TRBJ2-1; D ambiguous. Germline V lookup: CDR1 GTSNPN, CDR2 SVGIG (reference sequence). V gave up 0 bases and J gave up 5 bases, with 5 bases separating them. This CDR3 has 12 residues. In DNA form, the CDR3 reads TGTGCCTGGAGTGTACAGAACAATGAGCAGTTCTTC. As protein: CAWSVQNNEQFF.

The J gene is TRBJ2-1, the V gene TRBV30; TRBD2 matches at 8 bases. Germline assignment: CDR1 GTSNPN and CDR2 SVGIG (reference sequence). Trimming at V came to 1 base and at J to 6 bases, leaving 8 bases not matched to a gene. The CDR3 is 15 residues long. CDR3 residues: CAWSAGTRPLNEQFF. The DNA for the CDR3 is TGTGCCTGGAGTGCCGGGACTAGGCCTCTCAATGAGCAGTTCTTC.

The gene calls are TRBV11-2 and TRBJ1-2, with no clear D. From germline, CDR1 is SGHAT and CDR2 FQNNGV. The CDR3 extends over 13 amino acids. Trimming removed 7 bases at V and 5 bases at J, with 14 bases between. The CDR3 DNA is TGTGCCAGCACCCTCAACCCCGGGTATGGCTACACCTTC. Protein product: CASTLNPGYGYTF.

The chain employs TRBV28 and TRBJ1-3, with TRBD1 as a possible D gene (5 bases). The germline gives CDR1 MDHEN, CDR2 SYDVKM. V was shortened by 1 base and J by 7 bases, with 11 bases between the two germline ends. The CDR3 spans 14 residues. CDR3 nucleotides: TGTGCCAGCAGTTTATCAGGGCGGGGGAACACCATATATTTT. It encodes CASSLSGRGNTIYF.

This clone came up a few times. This CDR3 is CASSVGRQGAGNTEAFF. The CDR3 DNA is TGTGCCAGCAGCGTAGGCCGACAGGGGGCCGGTAACACTGAAGCTTTCTTT. The chain joins TRBV9 to TRBJ1-1; 10 positions match TRBD1. V lost 0 bases to trimming and J lost 2 bases; unmatched junction nucleotides: 7. The CDR3 spans 17 residues. Germline V CDR1 and CDR2: SGDLS, YYNGEE.

The table lists this clone with a count of one. The V call is TRBV5-1, the J call TRBJ2-7, with 10 nucleotides matching TRBD2. Germline V gene data show CDR1 as SGHRS and CDR2 as YFSETQ. J lost 5 bases, V lost 4 bases, and 6 bases had no gene match. There are 14 residues in the CDR3. CDR3 nucleotides: TGCGCCAGCAGCGCCGCTAGCGGGAGCAACGAGCAGTACTTC. It is translated as CASSAASGSNEQYF.

The chain links TRBV5-1 to TRBJ2-5; a possible D gene is TRBD2 (5 bases). With 1 base removed from V and 3 bases from J, the gap between germline ends came to 13 bases. Germline values: CDR1 SGHRS, CDR2 YFSETQ. The CDR3 contains 15 residues. This CDR3 is CASSLSSRNEETQYF. DNA for the CDR3: TGCGCCAGCAGCTTGTCTAGCCGGAACGAAGAGACCCAGTACTTC.

This sequence joins TRBV4-2 and TRBJ1-1; possibly TRBD1 for D (6 bases). Trimming took 3 bases from V and 4 from J, leaving 18 bases between them. The CDR3 length is 16 residues. Germline CDR1 is LGHNA and CDR2 is YNFKEQ. DNA for the CDR3: TGTGCCAGCAGCCAGAATACAGGGAGCGGGGCCACTGAAGCTTTCTTT. Its protein is CASSQNTGSGATEAFF.

The chain employs TRBV7-2 and TRBJ1-2, with D possibly matching TRBD1 (5 bases). Germline assignment: CDR1 SGHTA and CDR2 FQGNSA. The CDR3 length is 15 residues. The ends were cut back, 1 base at V and 8 bases at J, with 17 bases in the middle. The CDR3 spells CASSLDPGVSRGYTF. CDR3 nucleotide sequence: TGTGCCAGCAGCTTAGATCCGGGGGTGAGTCGCGGCTACACCTTC.

CDR3 bases: TGCAGCGTTGAAGTGTTAACAGATACGCAGTATTTT. Translating it yields CSVEVLTDTQYF. This rearrangement joins TRBV29-1 to TRBJ2-3; no definite D call. CDR3 length: 12 amino acids. Looked up from germline, CDR1 is SQVTM and CDR2 is ANQGSEA. V shed 1 base and J shed 3 bases, with 5 bases lying between them.

The CDR3 loop is CATSGTGTGEEKLFF. The CDR3 DNA is TGTGCCACCAGTGGGACCGGGACAGGGGAAGAAAAACTGTTTTTT. The chain employs TRBV24-1 and TRBJ1-4, with 10 positions matching TRBD1. Looked up from germline, CDR1 is KGHDR and CDR2 is SFDVKD. This CDR3 region has 15 residues. V shed 5 bases and J 8 bases; nucleotides not matched to a gene: 7.

This clone has a handful of counts. This chain uses TRBV9 with TRBJ1-2, with D perhaps matching TRBD1 (5 bases). Germline V gene sequence: CDR1 SGDLS, CDR2 YYNGEE. V was cut by 0 bases and J by 2 bases, with 11 bases left in between. CDR3 size: 15 residues. The CDR3 loop is CASSVAGLGNYGYTF. CDR3 nucleotides: TGTGCCAGCAGCGTAGCAGGGTTGGGGAACTATGGCTACACCTTC.